Following are 27 T cell receptor beta chains from one sample sequenced in a study of T cells in women clearing cervical HPV infection. Sequencing was performed with immunoSEQ multiplex PCR; in TCRdb, only in-frame clones are kept and a portion is missing. Found here are roughly 30,000 clones; the top ten clones hold 20% to 25%. Specimen: blood buffy coat. All receptors derive from a woman aged 18-70 years with a cervical HPV16 infection that either progressed to CIN3+ or cleared (not recorded which).

About this clone itself: Coverage ceases 3 residues before the CDR3 finishes, and the germline J gene fills in the end. The chain recombines TRBV6-1 with TRBJ2-7; D may be TRBD1 (6 bases). Germline V gene lookup returns CDR1 MNHNS and CDR2 SASEGT. V was cut by 3 bases and J by 3 bases, with 18 bases left in between. The length of the CDR3 is 16 residues. The CDR3 loop is CASSDTGLSPVYEQYF. The CDR3 DNA, read in part, is TGTGCCAGCAGTGATACAGGGCTCTCCCCCGTCTACGAG.

Of note for this clone: The read comes to an end 3 residues before the CDR3 does, leaving the germline J gene to fill in the end. The V gene is TRBV19, the J gene TRBJ2-2, with D perhaps TRBD2 (6 bases). The germline CDR1 and CDR2 sequences are LNHDA and SQIVND (reference sequence). The CDR3 totals 17 residues. V was shortened by 5 bases and J by 3 bases, with 19 bases between the two germline ends. CDR3 bases read: TGTGCCAGTAGTCCCCAGCGGGTGTCAATCGACACCGGGGAG. Translated, it gives CASSPQRVSIDTGE. The full CDR3 is CASSPQRVSIDTGELFF.

Points on this clone: The sequence runs out 3 residues before the end of the CDR3; the remainder is reconstructed from the germline J gene. The chain carries TRBV7-9 and TRBJ1-4; 8 nucleotides agree with TRBD1. With 4 bases clipped from V and 7 bases from J, the junction kept 5 bases outside the gene matches. The CDR3 length is 14 residues. Germline V gene sequence: CDR1 SEHNR, CDR2 FQNEAQ (reference sequence). The sequenced part of the CDR3 DNA is TGTGCCAGCAGCTCCGACAGGGGTAGTGAAAAA. This gives the protein CASSSDRGSEK. The whole CDR3 protein is CASSSDRGSEKLFF.

Details on this clone: The read finishes 3 residues shy of the CDR3 end, and the germline J gene is used to complete it. The V call is TRBV2, the J call TRBJ1-4, with a possible D match to TRBD1 (5 bases). The CDR3 sequence is 14 residues long. Per the germline V gene, CDR1 is SNHLY and CDR2 is FYNNEI. Incomplete CDR3 DNA: TGTGCCAGCAGTGAGCAGCCAAGCGGGGCACCA. Translation: CASSEQPSGAP. The full CDR3 is CASSEQPSGAPLFF.

As to this clone: From the germline J gene comes the end of the CDR3, since the read stops 3 residues before it. The chain joins TRBV2 to TRBJ2-5, with 9 nucleotides matching TRBD1. Germline loops: CDR1 SNHLY, CDR2 FYNNEI. V lost 6 bases, J lost 7 bases, and 0 bases stayed unmatched. This CDR3 is 11 amino acids long. Partial CDR3 DNA: TGTGCCAGCAGGGGACAGGGGACC. As protein: CASRGQGT. The complete CDR3 protein is CASRGQGTQYF.

To note about this clone: Sequencing ends 3 residues short of the CDR3 end; the germline J gene provides the rest. The V gene is TRBV6-4, the J gene TRBJ2-3; a possible D gene is TRBD2 (6 bases). CDR3 length: 14 residues. The germline CDR1 and CDR2 sequences are MRHNA and SNTAGT. Trimming shortened V by 0 bases and J by 6 bases, and 10 bases separated the two germline ends. CDR3 DNA (partial): TGTGCCAGCAGTGACTCTGGGGGGATGGATACG. Its protein is CASSDSGGMDT. The entire CDR3 is CASSDSGGMDTQYF.

Worth noting for this clone: The sequence runs out 3 residues before the end of the CDR3; the remainder is reconstructed from the germline J gene. V usage is TRBV10-3 and J usage is TRBJ2-3; 8 bases match TRBD2. Trimming cost V 2 bases and J 5 bases; bases outside gene matches: 3. CDR1 is ENHRY and CDR2 is SYGVKD in the germline V gene. There are 14 residues in the CDR3. The CDR3 region is CAISEAGGRDTQYF. CDR3 bases read: TGTGCCATCAGTGAGGCGGGAGGTAGAGATACG.

Worth noting for this clone: From the germline J gene comes the end of the CDR3, since the read stops 3 residues before it. Other DNA sequences in the sample encode the same CDR3. The genes are TRBV5-6 and TRBJ2-7, with 9 bases aligning to TRBD1. The germline CDR1 and CDR2 sequences are SGHDT and YYEEEE. This CDR3 region has 14 residues. Trimming took 4 bases from V and 3 from J; bases not matched to a gene: 5. CDR3 DNA, as far as it was read: TGTGCCAGCAGCCGGACAGGGGTCGGCTACGAG. This gives the protein CASSRTGVGYE. Given in full, the CDR3 is CASSRTGVGYEQYF. Full variable domain (remainder filled in from reference TRBV5-6 and TRBJ2-7): DAGVTQSPTHLIKTRGQQVTLRCSPKSGHDTVSWYQQALGQGPQFIFQYYEEEERQRGNFPDRFSGHQFPNYSSELNVNALLLGDSALYLCASSRTGVGYEQYFGPGTRLTVT.

As regards this clone: The DNA ends 3 residues before the CDR3 does, and the rest of the CDR3 is filled in from the germline J gene. The chain uses TRBV5-1 and TRBJ2-4, with TRBD2 as a possible D gene (6 bases). Between the trimmed V and J ends, which lost 5 bases and 1 base, there was a span of 16 bases. Per germline, CDR1 SGHRS and CDR2 YFSETQ. The CDR3 contains 16 residues. CDR3: CASRPGTPRAKNIQYF. CDR3 bases read: TGCGCCAGCAGACCCGGGACTCCCCGCGCCAAAAACATT.

The CDR3 reads CASSSLSGSETQYF. The part of the CDR3 DNA that was read is TGTGCCAGCAGCTCCCTTAGCGGGTCGGAGACG. The rearrangement uses TRBV5-6 and TRBJ2-3; 7 bases match TRBD2. With the read ending 3 residues before the CDR3 end, the germline J gene is used to fill in that end. CDR3 length: 14 residues. Germline CDR1 SGHDT, CDR2 YYEEEE.

Incomplete CDR3 DNA: TGCAGCGTTGAACCGGGCTCAGGGGTGGAGACG. Residues: CSVEPGSGVET. The CDR3 as a whole reads CSVEPGSGVETQYF. The rearrangement uses TRBV29-1 and TRBJ2-3; weak D call: TRBD1 (6 bases). The read ends 3 residues early relative to the CDR3; the germline J gene fills the gap. In germline, CDR1 is SQVTM, CDR2 ANQGSEA. The CDR3 runs 14 residues.

Comments on this clone: Coverage ceases 3 residues before the CDR3 finishes, and the germline J gene fills in the end. The chain employs TRBV20-1 and TRBJ1-1, with TRBD1 as a possible D gene (5 bases). The CDR3 runs 17 residues. The V and J ends lost 2 bases and 2 bases respectively, with 21 bases between them. In germline, CDR1 is DFQATT, CDR2 SNEGSKA (reference sequence). CDR3 DNA, as far as it was read: TGCAGTGCTAGAATTCGGGGGTTGGGCAGAGTCAACACTGAA. Its translation: CSARIRGLGRVNTE. The full CDR3 protein reads CSARIRGLGRVNTEAFF.

In the case of this clone: The read ends 3 residues shy of where the CDR3 ends; the end is completed using the germline J gene. The chain couples TRBV6-1 to TRBJ1-3; the match to TRBD1 covers 8 bases. The V and J ends lost 2 bases and 2 bases, in that order; junction bases with no gene match: 11. The V gene's germline CDR1 is MNHNS and CDR2 SASEGT. The CDR3 extends over 18 amino acids. The CDR3 spells CASSEPTGGGPTGNTIYF. CDR3 DNA (partial): TGTGCCAGCAGTGAACCAACAGGGGGGGGCCCGACTGGAAACACC.

As to this clone: Sequencing ends 3 residues short of the CDR3 end; the germline J gene provides the rest. The chain carries TRBV30 and TRBJ1-5; D is unresolved. The germline V gene has CDR1 GTSNPN and CDR2 SVGIG (reference sequence). Trimming left V 2 bases short and J 2 bases short, with 10 bases between. The CDR3 sequence is 14 residues long. CDR3 DNA (partial): TGTGCCTGGAGTCTATCCCCGGGCAATCAGCCC. Protein: CAWSLSPGNQP. The entire CDR3 protein is CAWSLSPGNQPQHF.

CDR3: CASSRQGNQPQHF. CDR3 bases read: TGTGCCAGTAGTCGGCAGGGCAATCAGCCC. The V call is TRBV19, the J call TRBJ1-5; D is unclear. Read coverage stops 3 residues before the CDR3 terminus; the germline J gene supplies the remainder. CDR3 size: 13 residues. Between the trimmed V and J ends, which lost 5 bases and 2 bases, there was a span of 7 bases. Germline lookup yields CDR1 LNHDA and CDR2 SQIVND (reference sequence).

Of note for this clone: The read ends 3 residues before the CDR3 terminus; that terminus is restored from the germline J gene. The chain has TRBV7-6 and TRBJ2-2; 9 bases fit TRBD2. This CDR3 is built from 16 residues. The germline gives CDR1 SGHVS, CDR2 FNYEAQ. J gave up 5 bases and V 5 bases, and 9 bases lay outside the gene matches. The CDR3 here is CASSRTSERWTGELFF. Incomplete CDR3 DNA: TGTGCCAGCAGCAGGACTAGCGAACGGTGGACCGGGGAG.

About this clone itself: The read stops 3 residues short of the end of the CDR3; the missing end is completed from the germline J gene. This rearrangement joins TRBV19 to TRBJ2-7; D is perhaps TRBD1 (5 bases). V dropped 6 bases and J dropped 3 bases, with 15 bases sitting between them. This CDR3 has 14 residues. The V gene's germline CDR1 is LNHDA and CDR2 SQIVND (reference sequence). The part of the CDR3 DNA that was read is TGTGCCAGTAGCAACCAGGGTTCCCACTACGAG. Translation gives CASSNQGSHYE. The complete CDR3 protein is CASSNQGSHYEQYF.

With respect to this clone: With the read ending 3 residues before the CDR3 end, the germline J gene is used to fill in that end. This chain links TRBV20-1 with TRBJ2-3, with D perhaps matching TRBD1 (6 bases). This CDR3 spans 15 amino acids. Germline V gene data show CDR1 as DFQATT and CDR2 as SNEGSKA (reference sequence). The covered CDR3 bases are TGCAGTGCTAGGGGGGCGTTAGTTTTACAAGAGACG. Its translation: CSARGALVLQET. The full CDR3 is CSARGALVLQETQYF.

About this clone: With the read ending 3 residues before the CDR3 end, the germline J gene is used to fill in that end. The chain links TRBV7-9 to TRBJ1-1; 7 bases line up with TRBD1. CDR1 SEHNR and CDR2 FQNEAQ come from the germline V gene (reference sequence). There are 15 residues in the CDR3. V trimming: 4 bases; J trimming: 0 bases; junction bases outside the gene matches: 5. The sequenced part of the CDR3 DNA is TGTGCCAGCAGCTATAGGACAGGTCTGAACACTGAA. It yields the protein CASSYRTGLNTE. The full CDR3 reads CASSYRTGLNTEAFF.

A remark on this clone: Read coverage stops 3 residues before the CDR3 terminus; the germline J gene supplies the remainder. The chain couples TRBV20-1 to TRBJ2-1, with 8 bases identical to TRBD2. Germline V gene lookup returns CDR1 DFQATT and CDR2 SNEGSKA (reference sequence). After removal of 6 bases from V and 8 bases from J, the junction contained 15 bases not matched to a gene. The CDR3 covers 15 residues. CDR3 residues: CSAIRGGREVHEQFF. The sequenced CDR3 bases are TGCAGTGCGATTCGAGGAGGGCGGGAGGTCCATGAG.

As to this clone: The read stops 3 residues short of the end of the CDR3; the missing end is completed from the germline J gene. V and J are TRBV12-3 or TRBV12-4 and TRBJ2-1; 11 nucleotides match TRBD2. This CDR3 has 18 residues. Unmatched junction bases numbered 9, after V lost 5 bases and J lost 0 bases. The CDR3 here is CASSLPGLAESSYNEQFF. The CDR3 DNA, read in part, is TGTGCCAGCAGTCTCCCGGGACTAGCGGAAAGCTCCTACAATGAG.

As regards this clone: The read finishes 3 residues shy of the CDR3 end, and the germline J gene is used to complete it. V and J are TRBV7-3 and TRBJ2-7; 7 bases match TRBD2. Germline V gene lookup returns CDR1 SGHTA and CDR2 FQGTGA. The CDR3 length is 17 residues. V trimming: 2 bases; J trimming: 6 bases; junction bases outside the gene matches: 16. The sequenced part of the CDR3 DNA is TGTGCCAGCAGCTTATCAGGCGGGACTATCGGGACGGGCGAG. It is translated as CASSLSGGTIGTGE. The whole CDR3 protein reads CASSLSGGTIGTGEQYF.

Details on this clone: The observed sequence ends 3 residues before the CDR3 terminus, with the missing tail filled in from the germline J gene. This chain uses TRBV2 with TRBJ1-1, with 7 bases identical to TRBD1. The CDR3 consists of 14 residues. J gave up 7 bases and V 6 bases, and 11 bases lay outside the gene matches. The V gene's germline CDR1 is SNHLY and CDR2 FYNNEI. The part of the CDR3 DNA that was read is TGTGCCAGCAGGGGCGGACAGGCTGTCAATGAA. The encoded protein is CASRGGQAVNE. The whole CDR3 is CASRGGQAVNEAFF.

Concerning this clone itself: The read terminates 3 residues before the CDR3 end, so the remaining end is supplied by the germline J gene. The gene calls are TRBV20-1 and TRBJ2-7, with TRBD2 matching 12 bases. The CDR3 totals 14 residues. CDR1 and CDR2 (germline): DFQATT, SNEGSKA (reference sequence). Trimming took 5 bases from V and 0 from J; bases not matched to a gene: 2. The CDR3 region is CSALGLAGSYEQYF. Partial CDR3 DNA: TGCAGTGCTCTGGGACTAGCGGGCTCCTACGAG.

This CDR3 reads CASGLMTGTDTQYF. The CDR3 DNA, read in part, is TGTGCTAGTGGTTTGATGACTGGCACAGATACG. The rearrangement links TRBV12-5 to TRBJ2-3, with D uncertain. The sequence runs out 3 residues before the end of the CDR3; the remainder is reconstructed from the germline J gene. V was trimmed by 2 bases and J by 1 base, leaving 7 bases between them. CDR3 length: 14 amino acids. Germline V gives CDR1 LGHNT, CDR2 FRNRAP.

Points on this clone: The read ends 3 residues early relative to the CDR3; the germline J gene fills the gap. This chain links TRBV7-9 with TRBJ2-5, with D uncertain. This CDR3 has 13 residues. The V gene's germline CDR1 is SEHNR and CDR2 FQNEAQ (reference sequence). This CDR3 is CASSLSVTDTQYF. The DNA read from the CDR3 is TGTGCCAGCAGCTTGTCCGTCACAGATACC.

To note about this clone: The read ends 3 residues shy of where the CDR3 ends; the end is completed using the germline J gene. The chain combines TRBV7-3 with TRBJ2-5; D is ambiguous. The CDR3 runs to 13 residues. Germline V gene lookup returns CDR1 SGHTA and CDR2 FQGTGA. V shed 5 bases and J shed 2 bases, with 9 bases lying between them. CDR3 sequence reads: CASSVHVQETQYF. CDR3 DNA (partial): TGTGCCAGCAGCGTACACGTTCAAGAGACC.